Included here is one TCR beta chain sequence, with context. This record belongs to a study of human T cells and chemical hapten exposure. This CDR3 region has 15 residues. Germline loops: CDR1 SQVTM, CDR2 ANQGSEA. After removal of 4 bases from V and 3 bases from J, the junction contained 8 bases not matched to a gene. Stated time point: patch test 1, 2 weeks after DPC sensitization. The treatment: therapeutic diphenylcyclopropenone sensitization with weekly scalp DPC. Alopecia patients, 18 to 70 years old and DPC-suitable, served as donors. TCRdb processed the RACE reads anew with MiXCR; each CDR3 protein has one entry. The table includes some 180,000 distinct CDR3 sequences, under 25% detected once.

The TCR originated in a woman aged 50 to 60 with alopecia areata. Some clones in this sample may be carry-over from other donors' samples. This rearrangement joins TRBV29-1 to TRBJ2-1; 8 positions match TRBD1. Sequencing used whole blood, obtained in connection with sensitization to the hapten diphenylcyclopropenone (DPC). The CDR3 coding sequence is TGCAGCGTTGTGGACAGGGTCAGACTCTACAATGAGCAGTTCTTC. Translating it yields CSVVDRVRLYNEQFF.